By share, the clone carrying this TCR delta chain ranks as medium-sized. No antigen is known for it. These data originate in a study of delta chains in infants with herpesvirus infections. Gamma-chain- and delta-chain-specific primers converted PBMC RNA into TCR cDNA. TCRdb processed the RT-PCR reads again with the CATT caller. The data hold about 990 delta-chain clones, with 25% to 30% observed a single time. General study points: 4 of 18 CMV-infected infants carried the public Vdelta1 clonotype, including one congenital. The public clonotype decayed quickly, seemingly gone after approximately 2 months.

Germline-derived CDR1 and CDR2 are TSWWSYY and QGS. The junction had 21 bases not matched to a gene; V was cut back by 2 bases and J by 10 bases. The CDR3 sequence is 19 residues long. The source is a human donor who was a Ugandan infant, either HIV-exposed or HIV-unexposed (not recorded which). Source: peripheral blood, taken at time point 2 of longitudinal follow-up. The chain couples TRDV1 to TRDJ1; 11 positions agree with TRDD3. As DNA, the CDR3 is TGTGCTCTTGGGGAATCGACGGACCTCTTACTGGGGGATAAAAGCGTACTCATCTTT. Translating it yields CALGESTDLLLGDKSVLIF.